This T cell receptor (beta chain) originates from a study of T cells after yellow fever vaccination. Study-wide results and limits: Subsequent booster samples again held most clones from primary vaccination (96% CD4, roughly 88% CD8).

TCRdb passed the 5' RACE reads through MiXCR, listing each CDR3 protein once. Among about 510,000 distinct CDR3 sequences listed, 21% were seen once. The CDR3 has 12 residues. V was shortened by 4 bases and J by 12 bases, with 13 bases between the two germline ends. Germline CDR1 reads SGHDT; CDR2 reads YYEEEE. This clonotype was seen more than once but under ten times. The antigen is undetermined. This sequence was found in a man between 18 and 29 years old who received the YFV17D yellow fever vaccine. J is TRBJ1-4 and V is TRBV5-6; a possible D gene is TRBD1 (6 bases). This specimen consisted of PBMCs, obtained more than 20 days after the first yellow fever vaccination. The CDR3 bases are TGTGCCAGCAGCGCGGGGGGCGCGGAACTGTTTTTT. This codes for CASSAGGAELFF.